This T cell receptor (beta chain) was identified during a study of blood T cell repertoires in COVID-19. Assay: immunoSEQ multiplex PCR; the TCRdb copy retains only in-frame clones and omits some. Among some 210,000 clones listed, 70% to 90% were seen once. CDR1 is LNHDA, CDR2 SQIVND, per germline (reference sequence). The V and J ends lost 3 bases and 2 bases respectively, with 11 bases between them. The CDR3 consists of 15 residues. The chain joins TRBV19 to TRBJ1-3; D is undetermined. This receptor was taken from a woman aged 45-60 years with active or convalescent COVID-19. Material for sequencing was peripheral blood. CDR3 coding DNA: TGTGCCAGTAGTATTTTATCGGGGACTGGAAACACCATATATTTT. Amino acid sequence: CASSILSGTGNTIYF.